This T cell receptor (beta chain) was sequenced in a study of blood T cells in healthy people across ages. Then a second PCR, running roughly 7 to 11 cycles, was carried out with a sample-barcoded 5' primer and a J-beta primer mix. Each CDR3 protein is one row after TCRdb ran MiXCR on the 5' RACE reads. Counted here are about 1.8 million distinct CDR3 sequences, less than 50% occurring once; the ten biggest clones make up more than 2%. The CDR3 contains 16 residues. Trimming shortened V by 2 bases and J by 2 bases, and 14 bases separated the two germline ends. Germline CDR1 MNHEY, CDR2 SVGEGT. The chain is built from TRBV6-2 or TRBV6-3 and TRBJ2-3, with D perhaps assigned TRBD1 or TRBD2 (5 bases each). The sequence came from a woman in her 40s in good health. Sequencing was carried out using blood. In DNA form, the CDR3 reads TGTGCCAGCAGTTACCGGGACCGCATTCCCACAGATACGCAGTATTTT. Protein product: CASSYRDRIPTDTQYF.